The 6 T cell receptor beta chains in this list originate from one sample, sequenced in a study of cytomegalovirus exposure and HLA in healthy donors. Vbeta (60) and Jbeta (13) primers were used in the PCR. Libraries were prepared by immunoSEQ multiplex PCR; TCRdb keeps only in-frame clonotypes and omits some of them. The sample lists 170,000 or so clones; roughly 78% were seen once. The sample comprised PBMCs. These receptor sequences come from a woman in her thirties or forties in good health and CMV-seronegative.

J is TRBJ2-5 and V is TRBV10-3, with D possibly matching TRBD2 (6 bases). The DNA end lines up better with TRBJ2-7; the J call may be wrong. From germline, CDR1 is ENHRY and CDR2 SYGVKD. CDR3 size: 12 residues. This chain's CDR3 is CAISEGLREQYF. The CDR3 DNA follows: TGTGCCATCAGTGAGGGACTACGCGAGCAGTACTTC.

V usage is TRBV6-1 and J usage is TRBJ2-7, with 8 bases fitting TRBD1. The CDR3 spans 17 residues. The V gene's germline CDR1 is MNHNS and CDR2 SASEGT. The J segment lost 9 bases and the V segment lost 2 bases, leaving 18 bases of the junction unmatched. CDR3 sequence: CASSEIGGTGGVYWQYF. The CDR3 DNA is TGTGCCAGCAGTGAAATTGGCGGGACAGGCGGCGTATATTGGCAGTACTTC.

The chain employs TRBV30 and TRBJ2-3; TRBD2 matches at 12 bases. The germline CDR1 and CDR2 sequences are GTSNPN and SVGIG (reference sequence). The ends lost 0 bases at V and 2 bases at J; junction bases unmatched: 3. The CDR3 runs 16 residues. The CDR3 region is CAWSVTSGGFTDTQYF. Written as DNA, the CDR3 is TGTGCCTGGAGTGTAACTAGCGGGGGGTTCACAGATACGCAGTATTTT.

The chain uses TRBV28 and TRBJ1-2; D perhaps matches TRBD1 (5 bases). The CDR3 loop spans 13 amino acids. From germline, CDR1 is MDHEN and CDR2 SYDVKM. Trimming pared 7 bases from V and 4 bases from J, leaving 13 bases between. The CDR3 region has the DNA TGTGCCAGCAAAGGGGAAGGAAGCTATGGCTACACCTTC. It specifies CASKGEGSYGYTF.

The genes are TRBV6-5 and TRBJ1-1, with D perhaps TRBD1 (6 bases). Trimming left V 6 bases short and J 4 bases short, with 12 bases between. The CDR3 is 13 amino acids. Germline lookup yields CDR1 MNHEY and CDR2 SVGAGI. In DNA form, the CDR3 reads TGTGCCAGCAGGACCCAGGGGAGCACTGAAGCTTTCTTT. This gives the protein CASRTQGSTEAFF.

This chain uses TRBV5-6 with TRBJ2-1; tentatively, D is TRBD2 (6 bases). The CDR3 length is 15 residues. The ends were cut back, 3 bases at V and 0 bases at J, with 10 bases in the middle. Per germline, CDR1 SGHDT and CDR2 YYEEEE. CDR3 loop: CASSWDSSSYNEQFF. The DNA for the CDR3 is TGTGCCAGCAGCTGGGACTCTAGCTCCTACAATGAGCAGTTCTTC.